Each of the 16 T cell receptor beta chains below was sequenced from the same sample in a study of blood T cells in healthy people across ages. The use of a sample-barcoded 5' primer and a J-beta primer mix characterized a second PCR of about 7 to 12 cycles. TCRdb passed the 5' RACE reads through MiXCR, listing each CDR3 protein once. Of 950,000 to 1,200,000 distinct CDR3 sequences detected, roughly two fifths appear once; the ten largest clones hold 10% to 15%. Sequencing input: blood. The receptors stem from a man younger than 30 in good health.

This clonotype appeared once. A junction boundary mismatches the germline segment, possibly from a read error. The chain joins TRBV28 to TRBJ2-3; a possible D gene is TRBD2 (6 bases). The CDR3 contains 14 residues. Looked up from germline, CDR1 is MDHEN and CDR2 is SYDVKM. CDR3 in amino acids: CASSSGSSTDTRYF. CDR3 coding DNA: TGTGCCAGCAGTTCCGGGAGTAGCACAGATACGCGGTATTTT.

This clonotype was observed a handful of times. The chain links TRBV27 to TRBJ1-5; D remains ambiguous. The V gene's germline CDR1 is MNHEY and CDR2 SMNVEV (reference sequence). CDR3 length: 14 residues. The V and J ends lost 4 bases and 9 bases respectively, with 16 bases between them. The CDR3 region has the DNA TGTGCCAGCAGTTCCTACACCGGGCAGCGGCCCCAGCATTTT. Translation: CASSSYTGQRPQHF.

This clonotype occurred a few times. The genes are TRBV4-1 and TRBJ2-2; 8 bases line up with TRBD1. Germline CDR1 is MGHRA and CDR2 is YSYEKL. The trim removed 2 bases at V and 4 bases at J, leaving 12 bases unmatched. CDR3 length: 18 amino acids. CDR3 sequence (DNA): TGCGCCAGCAGCCAACAGACAGGGGTCGTCTTCGCCACCGGGGAGCTGTTTTTT. This codes for CASSQQTGVVFATGELFF.

At least ten counts were recorded for this clonotype. This chain joins TRBV20-1 and TRBJ2-5; the match to TRBD2 covers 10 bases. After removal of 6 bases from V and 2 bases from J, the junction contained 12 bases not matched to a gene. The CDR3 runs 16 residues. The V gene's germline CDR1 is DFQATT and CDR2 SNEGSKA (reference sequence). Here the CDR3 reads CSARSPTSGVQETQYF. As DNA, the CDR3 is TGCAGTGCCAGGAGTCCAACTAGCGGGGTGCAAGAGACCCAGTACTTC.

CDR3 sequence (DNA): TGTGCCAGCAGCCAAAGGACAGGGATGTCTGGCTACACCTTC. This codes for CASSQRTGMSGYTF. The V and J genes are TRBV4-2 and TRBJ1-2; TRBD1 aligns across 8 bases. The germline CDR1 and CDR2 sequences are LGHNA and YNFKEQ. The V gene end was trimmed by 2 bases and the J gene end by 7 bases; junction bases not matched to a gene: 6. The CDR3 spans 14 residues.

This clonotype was found a few times. The rearrangement uses TRBV10-3 and TRBJ2-4; TRBD1 might be the D (6 bases). V dropped 0 bases and J dropped 3 bases, with 15 bases sitting between them. CDR1 and CDR2 from the germline V gene are ENHRY and SYGVKD. This CDR3 region has 17 residues. As DNA, the CDR3 is TGTGCCATCAGTGAGTCGAGTCAGGGGAAGGTCAAAAACATTCAGTACTTC. Its protein product is CAISESSQGKVKNIQYF.

This chain connects TRBV2 to TRBJ2-4; possibly TRBD1 or TRBD2 for D (7 bases each). TRBJ2-7 explains the end of the DNA better; the J call may be wrong. This CDR3 is 15 amino acids long. Looked up from germline, CDR1 is SNHLY and CDR2 is FYNNEI. The CDR3 reads CASSERAGQLYEQYF. CDR3 bases: TGTGCCAGCAGTGAGAGAGCGGGACAGCTCTACGAGCAGTACTTC.

The chain uses TRBV21-1 and TRBJ2-2. TRBV21-1 is termed a pseudogene. The CDR3 contains 16 residues. CDR3 nucleotide sequence: TGTGCCAGCAGCAAATTCGCGAACAGACGTACCGGGGAGCTGTTTTTT. It encodes CASSKFANRRTGELFF.

The genes are TRBV6-6 and TRBJ2-7; TRBD1 matches at 9 bases. Germline assignment: CDR1 MNHNY and CDR2 SVGAGI (reference sequence). This CDR3 region has 17 residues. Trimming at V came to 6 bases and at J to 0 bases, leaving 12 bases not matched to a gene. CDR3 residues: CASSPIYGQGNSYEQYF. CDR3 nucleotide sequence: TGTGCCAGCAGCCCAATTTACGGACAGGGGAACTCCTACGAGCAGTACTTC.

This clonotype was observed a few times. V and J are TRBV27 and TRBJ2-3; 12 nucleotides align to TRBD2. J lost 2 bases, V lost 6 bases, and 6 bases had no gene match. CDR1 and CDR2 (germline): MNHEY, SMNVEV (reference sequence). The CDR3 spans 16 residues. The CDR3 loop reads CASRKRTSGATDTQYF. Written as DNA, the CDR3 is TGTGCCAGCAGAAAAAGGACTAGCGGGGCCACAGATACGCAGTATTTT.

The V and J genes are TRBV29-1 and TRBJ2-7; D is possibly TRBD1 (6 bases). This CDR3 has 12 residues. V was trimmed by 6 bases and J by 0 bases, leaving 9 bases between them. The V gene's germline CDR1 is SQVTM and CDR2 ANQGSEA. The chain's CDR3 is CSVKDSSYEQYF. CDR3 nucleotides: TGCAGCGTAAAGGACAGCTCCTACGAGCAGTACTTC.

In nucleotides, the CDR3 is TGTGCCAGCAGTGAAACGGCCGGTGGGGGTTTGGAGTACTTC. This gives the protein CASSETAGGGLEYF. The chain combines TRBV2 with TRBJ2-4; D possibly uses TRBD1 or TRBD2 (5 bases each). Germline CDR1 is SNHLY and CDR2 is FYNNEI. The V end lost 2 bases, the J end lost 14 bases, and 19 bases lay between the germline ends. The CDR3 loop spans 14 amino acids.

The chain uses TRBV3-1 and TRBJ2-3, with no clear D. CDR1 is LGHDT and CDR2 is YNNKEL in the germline V gene (reference sequence). The CDR3 extends over 15 amino acids. Trimming removed 2 bases from V and 0 bases from J, with 9 bases in between. CDR3 sequence reads: CASSQTAGSTDTQYF. The DNA for the CDR3 is TGTGCCAGCAGCCAAACGGCAGGTAGCACAGATACGCAGTATTTT.

CDR3 DNA: TGCGCCAGCAGCCAAGGGCTAGCGGGGGTAGCCAAAAACATTCAGTACTTC. Amino acids: CASSQGLAGVAKNIQYF. The V and J genes are TRBV4-1 and TRBJ2-4; 10 bases map to TRBD2. The CDR3 consists of 17 residues. V lost 1 base and J lost 0; bases outside the gene matches: 3. Germline V gene sequence: CDR1 MGHRA, CDR2 YSYEKL.

The DNA of the CDR3 is TGTGCCAGCAGGCGGACAGAATATAGCAATCAGCCCCAGCATTTT. Translated: CASRRTEYSNQPQHF. This rearrangement joins TRBV6-5 to TRBJ1-5; D is possibly TRBD1 (6 bases). The CDR3 is 15 residues long. Germline values: CDR1 MNHEY, CDR2 SVGAGI. V gave up 6 bases and J gave up 0 bases, with 12 bases separating them.

This clonotype was seen only a few times. The chain combines TRBV20-1 with TRBJ2-4; the D gene is possibly TRBD1 (5 bases). Trimming stripped 3 bases from V and 0 bases from J, with 12 bases between. CDR3 length: 15 amino acids. Looked up from germline, CDR1 is DFQATT and CDR2 is SNEGSKA (reference sequence). CDR3 protein: CSASGDSLAKNIQYF. The CDR3 DNA sequence: TGCAGTGCTAGCGGAGACAGTTTAGCCAAAAACATTCAGTACTTC.